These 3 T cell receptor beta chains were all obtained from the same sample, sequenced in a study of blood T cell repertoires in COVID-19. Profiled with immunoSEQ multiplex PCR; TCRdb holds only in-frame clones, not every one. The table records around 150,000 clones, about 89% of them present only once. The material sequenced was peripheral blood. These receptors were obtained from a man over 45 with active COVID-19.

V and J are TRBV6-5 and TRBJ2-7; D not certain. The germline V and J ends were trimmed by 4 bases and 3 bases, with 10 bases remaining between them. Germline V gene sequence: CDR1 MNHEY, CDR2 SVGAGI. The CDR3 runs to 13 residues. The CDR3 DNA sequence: TGTGCCAGCAGTTTGCGAAGTGGCTACGAGCAGTACTTC. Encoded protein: CASSLRSGYEQYF.

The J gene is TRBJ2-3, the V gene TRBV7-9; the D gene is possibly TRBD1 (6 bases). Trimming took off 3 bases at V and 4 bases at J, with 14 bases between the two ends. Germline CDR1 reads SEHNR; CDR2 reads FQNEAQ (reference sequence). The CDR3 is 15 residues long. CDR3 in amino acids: CASSLGSDRSDTQYF. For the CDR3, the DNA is TGTGCCAGCAGCTTGGGATCGGACAGATCAGATACGCAGTATTTT.

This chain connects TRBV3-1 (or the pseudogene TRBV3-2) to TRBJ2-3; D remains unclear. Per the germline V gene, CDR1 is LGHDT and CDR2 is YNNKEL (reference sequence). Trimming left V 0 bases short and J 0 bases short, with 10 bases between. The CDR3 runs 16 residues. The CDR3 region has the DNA TGTGCCAGCAGCCAAGAATGGGCCACTAGCACAGATACGCAGTATTTT. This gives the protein CASSQEWATSTDTQYF.